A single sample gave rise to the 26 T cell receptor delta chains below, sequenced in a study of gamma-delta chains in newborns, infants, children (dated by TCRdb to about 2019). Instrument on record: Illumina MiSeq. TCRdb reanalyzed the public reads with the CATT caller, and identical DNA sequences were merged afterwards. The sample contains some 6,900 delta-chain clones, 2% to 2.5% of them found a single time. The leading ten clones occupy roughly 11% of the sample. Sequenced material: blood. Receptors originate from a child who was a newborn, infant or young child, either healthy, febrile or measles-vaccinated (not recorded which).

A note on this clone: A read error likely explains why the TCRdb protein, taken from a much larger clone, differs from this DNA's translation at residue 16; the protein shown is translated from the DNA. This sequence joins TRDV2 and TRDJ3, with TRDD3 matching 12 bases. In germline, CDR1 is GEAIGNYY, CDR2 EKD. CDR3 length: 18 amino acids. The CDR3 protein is CACDILGDTAWDTRQTFF. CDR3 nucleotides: TGTGCCTGTGACATACTGGGGGATACCGCCTGGGACACCCGACAGACGTTTTTC.

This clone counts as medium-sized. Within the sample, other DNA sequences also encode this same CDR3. CDR3 amino acids: CALGELGGIPGRLIF. In DNA, the CDR3 is TGTGCTCTTGGGGAACTAGGTGGGATACCCGGTCGACTCATCTTT. The J gene is TRDJ1, the V gene TRDV1; the match to TRDD3 covers 7 bases. The junction had 11 bases not matched to a gene; V was cut back by 0 bases and J by 10 bases. The CDR3 loop spans 15 amino acids. Germline V lookup: CDR1 TSWWSYY, CDR2 QGS.

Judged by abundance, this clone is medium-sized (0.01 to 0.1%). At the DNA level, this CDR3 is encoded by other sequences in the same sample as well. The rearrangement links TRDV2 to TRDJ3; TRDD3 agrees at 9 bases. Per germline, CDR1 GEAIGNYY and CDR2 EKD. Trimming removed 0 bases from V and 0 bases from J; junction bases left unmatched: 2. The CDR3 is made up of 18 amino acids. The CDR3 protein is CACDTLGDSSWDTRQMFF. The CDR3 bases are TGTGCCTGTGACACCCTGGGGGATTCCTCCTGGGACACCCGACAGATGTTTTTC.

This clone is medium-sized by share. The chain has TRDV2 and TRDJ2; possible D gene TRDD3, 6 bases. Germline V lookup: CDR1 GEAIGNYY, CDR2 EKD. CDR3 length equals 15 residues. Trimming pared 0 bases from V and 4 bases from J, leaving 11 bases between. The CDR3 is CACDTVGGKTAQLFF. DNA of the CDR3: TGTGCCTGTGACACCGTTGGGGGCAAGACAGCACAACTCTTCTTT.

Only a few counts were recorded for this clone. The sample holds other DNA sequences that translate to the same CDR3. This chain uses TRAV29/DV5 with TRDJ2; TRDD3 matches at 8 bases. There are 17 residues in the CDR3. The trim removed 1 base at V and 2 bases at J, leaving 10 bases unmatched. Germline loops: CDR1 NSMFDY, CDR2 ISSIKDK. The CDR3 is CAASCSGGYRLTAQLFF. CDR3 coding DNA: TGTGCAGCAAGCTGCTCCGGGGGATATAGGTTGACAGCACAACTCTTCTTT.

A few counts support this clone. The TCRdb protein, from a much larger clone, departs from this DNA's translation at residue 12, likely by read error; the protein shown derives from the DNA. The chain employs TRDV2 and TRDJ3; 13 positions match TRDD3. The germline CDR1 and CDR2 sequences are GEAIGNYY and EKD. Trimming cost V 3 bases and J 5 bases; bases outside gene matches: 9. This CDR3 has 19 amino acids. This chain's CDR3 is CACDPILGDTRRDTRQMFF. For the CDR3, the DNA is TGTGCCTGTGACCCCATACTGGGGGATACGCGTCGGGACACCCGACAGATGTTTTTC.

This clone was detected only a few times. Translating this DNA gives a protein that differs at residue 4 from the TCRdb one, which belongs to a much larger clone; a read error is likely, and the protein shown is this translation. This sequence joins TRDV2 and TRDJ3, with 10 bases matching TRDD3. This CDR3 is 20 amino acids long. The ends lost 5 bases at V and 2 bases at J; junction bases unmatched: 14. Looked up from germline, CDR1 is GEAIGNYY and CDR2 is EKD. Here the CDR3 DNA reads TGTGCCTGTGGCACGATCCGGGGGATACGCCCCGCCTGGGACACCCGACAGATGTTTTTC. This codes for CACGTIRGIRPAWDTRQMFF.

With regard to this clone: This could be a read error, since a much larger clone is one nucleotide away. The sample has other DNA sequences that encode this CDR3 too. CDR3 bases: TGTGCCTGTGACACGGTTGAGACCTGGGACACCCGCCAGATGTTTTTC. It codes for CACDTVETWDTRQMFF. The chain has TRDV2 and TRDJ3, with D perhaps TRDD3 (5 bases). This CDR3 has 16 amino acids. Germline loops: CDR1 GEAIGNYY, CDR2 EKD.

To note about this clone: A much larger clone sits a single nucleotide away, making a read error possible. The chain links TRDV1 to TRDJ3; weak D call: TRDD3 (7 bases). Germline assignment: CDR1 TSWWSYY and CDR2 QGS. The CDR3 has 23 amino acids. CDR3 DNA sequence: TGTGCTCTTGGGGAACCCCTTCCCCCGGGGATAGCGCTCCCCTCCTGGGACGCCCGACAGATGTTTTTC. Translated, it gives CALGEPLPPGIALPSWDARQMFF.

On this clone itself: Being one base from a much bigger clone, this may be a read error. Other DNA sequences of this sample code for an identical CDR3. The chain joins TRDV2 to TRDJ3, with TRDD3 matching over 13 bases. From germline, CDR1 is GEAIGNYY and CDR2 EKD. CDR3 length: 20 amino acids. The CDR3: CACDSTGGYDSSWDTRQMFF. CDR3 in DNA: TGTGCCTGTGACAGTACTGGGGGATACGACAGCTCCTGGGACACCCGCCAGATGTTTTTC.

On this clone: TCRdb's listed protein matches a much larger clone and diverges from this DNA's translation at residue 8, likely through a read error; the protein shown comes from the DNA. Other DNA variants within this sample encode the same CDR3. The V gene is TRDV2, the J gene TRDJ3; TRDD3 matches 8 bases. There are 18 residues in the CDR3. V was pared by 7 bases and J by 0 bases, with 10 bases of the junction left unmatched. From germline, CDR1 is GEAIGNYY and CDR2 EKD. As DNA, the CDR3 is TGTGCCTGCGACGTACTGGGGGCGAGCTCCTGGGACACCCGACAGATGTTTTTC. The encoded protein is CACDVLGASSWDTRQMFF.

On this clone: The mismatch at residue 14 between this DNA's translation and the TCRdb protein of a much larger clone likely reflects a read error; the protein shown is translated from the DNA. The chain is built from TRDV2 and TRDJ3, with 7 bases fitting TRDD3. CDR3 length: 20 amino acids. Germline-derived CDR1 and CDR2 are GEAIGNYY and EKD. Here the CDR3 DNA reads TGTGCCTGTGACAGCCCCCTGGGGGCTCCGAGCTCCTGGGGCACCCGACAGATGTTTTTC. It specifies CACDSPLGAPSSWGTRQMFF.

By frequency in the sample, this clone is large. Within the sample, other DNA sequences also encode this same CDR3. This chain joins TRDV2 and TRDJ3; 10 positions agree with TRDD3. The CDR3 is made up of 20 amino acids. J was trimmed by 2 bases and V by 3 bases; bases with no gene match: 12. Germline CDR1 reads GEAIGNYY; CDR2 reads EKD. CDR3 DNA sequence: TGTGCCTGTGACTCTTCGTACTGGGGGATGCCAACCTGGGACACCCGACAGATGTTTTTC. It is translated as CACDSSYWGMPTWDTRQMFF.

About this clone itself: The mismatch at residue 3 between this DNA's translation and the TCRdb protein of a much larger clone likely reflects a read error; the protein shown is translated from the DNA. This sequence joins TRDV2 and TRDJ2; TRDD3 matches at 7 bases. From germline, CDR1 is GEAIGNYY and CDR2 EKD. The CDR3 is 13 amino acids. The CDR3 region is CASDYWGTAQLFF. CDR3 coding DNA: TGTGCCAGTGACTACTGGGGGACAGCACAACTCTTCTTT.

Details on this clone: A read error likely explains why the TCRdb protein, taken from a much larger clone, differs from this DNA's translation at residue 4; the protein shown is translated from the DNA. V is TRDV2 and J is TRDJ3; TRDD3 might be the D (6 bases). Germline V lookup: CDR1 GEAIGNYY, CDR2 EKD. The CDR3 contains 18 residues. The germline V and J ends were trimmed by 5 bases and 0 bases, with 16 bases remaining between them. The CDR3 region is CACAGTGTRSWDTRQMFF. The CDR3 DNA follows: TGTGCCTGTGCCGGTACTGGGACCCGCTCCTGGGACACCCGACAGATGTTTTTC.

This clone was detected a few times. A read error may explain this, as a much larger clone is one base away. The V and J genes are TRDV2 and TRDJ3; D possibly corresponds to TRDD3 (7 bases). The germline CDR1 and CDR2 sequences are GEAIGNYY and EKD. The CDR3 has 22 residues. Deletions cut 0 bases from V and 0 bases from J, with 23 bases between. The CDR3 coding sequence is TGTGCCTGTGACACCCCTCCTACTGGGGTACCTTGGACCTCCTGGGACACCCGACAGATGTTTTTC. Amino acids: CACDTPPTGVPWTSWDTRQMFF.

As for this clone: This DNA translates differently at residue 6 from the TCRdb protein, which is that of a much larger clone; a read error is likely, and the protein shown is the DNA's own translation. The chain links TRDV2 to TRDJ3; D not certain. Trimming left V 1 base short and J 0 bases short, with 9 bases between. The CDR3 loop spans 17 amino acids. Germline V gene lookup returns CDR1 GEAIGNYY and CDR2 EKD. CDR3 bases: TGTGCCTGTGACACGGCGGAAAGCTCCTGGGACACCCGACAGATGTTTTTC. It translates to CACDTAESSWDTRQMFF.

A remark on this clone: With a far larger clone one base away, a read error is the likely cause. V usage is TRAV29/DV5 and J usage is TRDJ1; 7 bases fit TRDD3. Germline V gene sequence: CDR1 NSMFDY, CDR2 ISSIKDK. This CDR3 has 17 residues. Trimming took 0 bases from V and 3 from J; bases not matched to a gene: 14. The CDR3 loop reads CAASAYVPGDSADKLIF. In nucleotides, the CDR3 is TGTGCAGCAAGCGCGTACGTACCGGGGGATTCAGCCGATAAACTCATCTTT.

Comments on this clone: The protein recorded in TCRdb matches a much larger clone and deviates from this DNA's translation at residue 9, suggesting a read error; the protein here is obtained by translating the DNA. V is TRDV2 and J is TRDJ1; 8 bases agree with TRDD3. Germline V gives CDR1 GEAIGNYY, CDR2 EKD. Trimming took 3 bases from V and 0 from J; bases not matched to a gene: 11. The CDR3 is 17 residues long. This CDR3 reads CACDALLGGTHTDKLIF. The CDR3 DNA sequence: TGTGCCTGTGACGCCTTACTGGGGGGTACGCACACCGATAAACTCATCTTT.

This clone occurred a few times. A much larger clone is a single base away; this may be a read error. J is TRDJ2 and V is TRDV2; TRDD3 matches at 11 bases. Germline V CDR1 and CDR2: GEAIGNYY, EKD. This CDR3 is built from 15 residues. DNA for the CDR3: TGTGCCTGTGACGTTCTGGGGGATACCCCCGCACACCTCTTCTTT. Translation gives CACDVLGDTPAHLFF.

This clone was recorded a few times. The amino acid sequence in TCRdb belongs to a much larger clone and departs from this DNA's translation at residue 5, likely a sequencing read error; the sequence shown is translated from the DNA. The CDR3 loop reads CACDTPFTGGYSWDTRQMFF. In DNA, the CDR3 is TGTGCCTGTGACACCCCATTTACTGGGGGATACTCCTGGGACACCCGACAGATGTTTTTC. This chain connects TRDV2 to TRDJ3; 11 positions agree with TRDD3. V shed 0 bases, J shed 0 bases, and the junction held 6 bases outside the gene matches. Germline V gene data show CDR1 as GEAIGNYY and CDR2 as EKD. The CDR3 sequence is 20 residues long.

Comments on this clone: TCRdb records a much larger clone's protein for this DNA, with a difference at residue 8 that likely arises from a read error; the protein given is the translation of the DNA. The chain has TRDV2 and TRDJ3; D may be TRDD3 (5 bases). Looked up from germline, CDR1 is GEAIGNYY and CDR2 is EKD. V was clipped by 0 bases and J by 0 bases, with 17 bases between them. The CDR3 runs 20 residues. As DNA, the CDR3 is TGTGCCTGTGACACCCCCATGAGGGATCGGAGCTCCTGGGACACCCGACAGATGTTTTTC. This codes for CACDTPMRDRSSWDTRQMFF.

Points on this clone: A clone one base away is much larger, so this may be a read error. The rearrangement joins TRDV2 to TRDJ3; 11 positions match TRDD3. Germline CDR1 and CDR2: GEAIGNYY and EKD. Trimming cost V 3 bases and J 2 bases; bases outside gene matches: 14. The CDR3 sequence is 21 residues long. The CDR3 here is CACDAAGDWGIDPWDTRQMFF. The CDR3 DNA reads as TGTGCCTGTGACGCCGCGGGGGACTGGGGGATAGACCCCTGGGACACCCGACAGATGTTTTTC.

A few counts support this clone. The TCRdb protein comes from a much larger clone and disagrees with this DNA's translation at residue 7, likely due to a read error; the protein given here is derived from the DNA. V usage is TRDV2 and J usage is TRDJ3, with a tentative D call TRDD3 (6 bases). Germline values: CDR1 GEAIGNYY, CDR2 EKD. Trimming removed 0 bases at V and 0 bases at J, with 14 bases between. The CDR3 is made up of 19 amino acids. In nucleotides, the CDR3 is TGTGCCTGTGACACCTGGAGGATACATCGCTCCTGGGACACCCGACAGATGTTTTTC. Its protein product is CACDTWRIHRSWDTRQMFF.

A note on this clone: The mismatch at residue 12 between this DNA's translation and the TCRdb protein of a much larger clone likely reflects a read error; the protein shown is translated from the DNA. CDR3 in DNA: TGTGCCTGTGACTCTTTCCTTGTTTTGACAGCACACCTCTTCTTT. It yields the protein CACDSFLVLTAHLFF. The chain combines TRDV2 with TRDJ2, with D possibly TRDD2 on 5 matching bases. Germline-derived CDR1 and CDR2 are GEAIGNYY and EKD. This CDR3 has 15 residues.

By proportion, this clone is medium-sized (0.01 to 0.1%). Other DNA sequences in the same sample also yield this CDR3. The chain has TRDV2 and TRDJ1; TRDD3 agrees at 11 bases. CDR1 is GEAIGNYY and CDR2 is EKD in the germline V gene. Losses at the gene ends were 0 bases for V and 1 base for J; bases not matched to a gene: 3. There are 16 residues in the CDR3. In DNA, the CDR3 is TGTGCCTGTGACACCTTACTGGGGGATATCACCGATAAACTCATCTTT. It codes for CACDTLLGDITDKLIF.